The 17 T cell receptor beta chains in this list originate from one sample, sequenced in a study of T-cell memory formation after mild COVID-19. From the 5' RACE reads, TCRdb called clonotypes with MiXCR, one entry per CDR3 protein. The table includes 200,000 to 300,000 distinct CDR3 sequences, less than 20% detected once. Sequenced material: PBMCs or a T cell subset sorted from them (not recorded which). The receptor set was obtained from an adult woman who had mild COVID-19 (a few samples of this study predate the infection). Cell type and time point are not known.

This clonotype was counted ten times or more. The chain has TRBV3-1 and TRBJ2-3; no clear D gene. Germline CDR1 and CDR2: LGHDT and YNNKEL (reference sequence). The CDR3 has 13 amino acids. Trimming stripped 4 bases from V and 4 bases from J, with 9 bases between. The CDR3 DNA reads as TGTGCCAGCAGCCGCCAGCACGCAGATACGCAGTATTTT. Amino acids: CASSRQHADTQYF.

V gene TRBV6-2 or TRBV6-3 combines with J gene TRBJ2-2, with D perhaps TRBD1 (6 bases). With 6 bases removed from V and 0 bases from J, the gap between germline ends came to 11 bases. The CDR3 length is 15 residues. CDR1 MNHEY and CDR2 SVGEGT come from the germline V gene. The CDR3 region has the DNA TGTGCCAGCAGCCTGAACAGGGCGAACACCGGGGAGCTGTTTTTT. Its protein is CASSLNRANTGELFF.

The V gene is TRBV7-2, the J gene TRBJ2-5; TRBD1 aligns across 9 bases. This CDR3 spans 13 amino acids. Losses at the gene ends were 6 bases for V and 1 base for J; bases not matched to a gene: 0. The germline gives CDR1 SGHTA, CDR2 FQGNSA. Here the CDR3 DNA reads TGTGCCAGCAGGGACAGGGGCCAAGAGACCCAGTACTTC. Amino acid sequence: CASRDRGQETQYF. Full variable domain (outside the CDR3, taken from reference TRBV7-2 and TRBJ2-5): GAGVSQSPSNKVTEKGKDVELRCDPISGHTALYWYRQSLGQGLEFLIYFQGNSAPDKSGLPSDRFSAERTGGSVSTLTIQRTQQEDSAVYLCASRDRGQETQYFGPGTRLLVL.

This clonotype was seen many times. The chain uses TRBV5-1 and TRBJ1-2; 7 bases agree with TRBD1. Germline assignment: CDR1 SGHRS and CDR2 YFSETQ. The CDR3 length is 12 residues. V was pared by 3 bases and J by 8 bases, with 4 bases of the junction left unmatched. The CDR3 coding sequence is TGCGCCAGCAGCTCCGGGGACAGCGGCTACACCTTC. Its translation is CASSSGDSGYTF.

The chain is built from TRBV5-1 and TRBJ2-5; perhaps TRBD2 as D (6 bases). Trimming took 4 bases from V and 2 from J, leaving 15 bases between them. CDR3 size: 15 residues. Germline V gives CDR1 SGHRS, CDR2 YFSETQ. CDR3 nucleotides: TGCGCCAGCAGCCGGCAAAGGGACTCACAAGAGACCCAGTACTTC. Protein product: CASSRQRDSQETQYF.

The genes are TRBV27 and TRBJ2-1, with 8 bases identical to TRBD2. CDR3 size: 14 residues. CDR1 and CDR2 from the germline V gene are MNHEY and SMNVEV (reference sequence). V lost 7 bases, J lost 2 bases, and 4 bases stayed unmatched. CDR3 sequence: CASNVAGPYNEQFF. CDR3 bases: TGTGCCAGCAATGTAGCGGGACCCTACAATGAGCAGTTCTTC.

This clonotype was observed a handful of times. V is TRBV30 and J is TRBJ2-3; tentatively, D is TRBD1 (5 bases). Trimming removed 1 base at V and 6 bases at J, with 17 bases between. The CDR3 totals 15 residues. Germline V gene data show CDR1 as GTSNPN and CDR2 as SVGIG (reference sequence). CDR3 residues: CAWSGSSQVGDTQYF. For the CDR3, the DNA is TGTGCCTGGAGTGGTAGTTCACAGGTTGGGGATACGCAGTATTTT.

CDR3 sequence reads: CASGARQGNTEAFF. CDR3 DNA sequence: TGTGCCAGCGGAGCCCGACAGGGTAACACTGAAGCTTTCTTT. The rearrangement links TRBV6-5 to TRBJ1-1; 7 bases agree with TRBD1. From germline, CDR1 is MNHEY and CDR2 SVGAGI. CDR3 length equals 14 residues. The V gene end was trimmed by 8 bases and the J gene end by 2 bases; junction bases not matched to a gene: 8.

The V gene is TRBV24-1, the J gene TRBJ2-1; 8 bases line up with TRBD1. Germline V CDR1 and CDR2: KGHDR, SFDVKD. The V and J ends lost 7 bases and 4 bases, in that order; junction bases with no gene match: 8. CDR3 length: 15 residues. As DNA, the CDR3 is TGTGCCACCAGCCCCCCGGGACAGGCGTACAATGAGCAGTTCTTC. Protein: CATSPPGQAYNEQFF.

Here the CDR3 reads CASSVPGGVEDQPQHF. The DNA for the CDR3 is TGTGCCAGCAGCGTACCCGGGGGGGTGGAGGATCAGCCCCAGCATTTT. This chain connects TRBV9 to TRBJ1-5; D might be TRBD1 (5 bases). V lost 1 base and J 5 bases, leaving 16 bases between the germline ends. The germline V gene encodes CDR1 SGDLS and CDR2 YYNGEE. The CDR3 length is 16 residues.

V gene TRBV24-1 combines with J gene TRBJ1-3; possible D gene TRBD1, 6 bases. This CDR3 has 14 amino acids. Germline loops: CDR1 KGHDR, CDR2 SFDVKD. The V and J ends lost 9 bases and 4 bases respectively, with 15 bases between them. For the CDR3, the DNA is TGTGCCACCTCAGCGGGGGGCGCCGGAAACACCATATATTTT. Its protein is CATSAGGAGNTIYF.

The rearrangement uses TRBV12-3 or TRBV12-4 and TRBJ2-3, with 9 bases that match TRBD2. This CDR3 is built from 15 residues. With V trimmed by 5 bases and J by 3 bases, 6 bases remained unmatched. Written as DNA, the CDR3 is TGTGCCAGCAGTCCCCGAGCGGGGGGTACAGATACGCAGTATTTT. The encoded protein is CASSPRAGGTDTQYF.

The chain combines TRBV21-1 with TRBJ1-5; the D segment call TRBD1 is taken from the table without a DNA check. TRBV21-1 is designated a pseudogene. The CDR3 runs 16 residues. The chain's CDR3 is CASSKAVRGPYQPQHF. The CDR3 bases are TGTGCCAGCAGCAAAGCTGTCAGGGGGCCCTATCAGCCCCAGCATTTT.

This clonotype has just a few counts. The chain is built from TRBV12-3 or TRBV12-4 and TRBJ2-5; 8 bases are shared with TRBD1. With 7 bases clipped from V and 4 bases from J, the junction kept 8 bases outside the gene matches. The CDR3 is made up of 14 amino acids. The CDR3 nucleotides are TGTGCCAGCACGCAGGGGGCTTTTAGAGAGACCCAGTACTTC. Its translation is CASTQGAFRETQYF.

This clonotype was seen ten or more times. The chain carries TRBV7-9 and TRBJ1-2; maybe TRBD1 (6 bases). V lost 5 bases, J lost 6 bases, and 19 bases lay in between. CDR1 and CDR2 (germline): SEHNR, FQNEAQ (reference sequence). This CDR3 has 15 residues. In nucleotides, the CDR3 is TGTGCCAGCAGCGCCGCGACAGGATGGGTTGATGGCTACACCTTC. Its translation: CASSAATGWVDGYTF.

The gene calls are TRBV12-3 or TRBV12-4 and TRBJ1-2; D gene uncertain. This CDR3 contains 15 residues. Trimming took off 5 bases at V and 8 bases at J, with 21 bases between the two ends. The CDR3 bases are TGTGCCAGCAGTCCCGCCTTGTCGGGTTGGGGAGGCTACACCTTC. It specifies CASSPALSGWGGYTF.

The chain employs TRBV12-3 or TRBV12-4 and TRBJ2-7; 8 bases agree with TRBD1. The junction had 5 bases not matched to a gene; V was cut back by 6 bases and J by 1 base. CDR3 length equals 14 residues. CDR3: CASREDRVSYEQYF. In DNA form, the CDR3 reads TGTGCCAGCAGGGAGGACAGGGTTTCCTACGAGCAGTACTTC.